This TCR beta chain was sequenced during a study of blood T cell repertoires in COVID-19 (TCRdb year 2020). In terms of the full investigation: Samples covering the acute and convalescent phases of COVID-19 were provided by collaborators in the United States, Italy and Spain. The material from the prospective study consisted of cDNA or gDNA derived from T cells, B-cell-depleted T cells, or PBMCs. The dataset comprised deeply sampled blood TCRbeta repertoires from subjects exposed to, actively infected with, or recovered from COVID-19. A freely available public database, intended as a resource for researchers studying the immune response to SARS-CoV-2, is where the repertoires were released. The samples were drawn from two sources: the first 160 participants of the ongoing ImmuneRACE study, and over 1,000 subjects contributed by 6 global collaborators. A de-identified subject ID, COVID-19 status, age in years and sex were almost always included in the sample metadata. Where HLA class I and class II types were available, the types were taken from metadata supplied by the sample provider, not from assay-based typing. Summary of the overall study and its limitations: The amount of clinical and demographic metadata varied by source and participant and was provided uncurated.

The immunoSEQ Assay, a bias-controlled multiplex PCR, was used to amplify TCRbeta CDR3 regions from genomic DNA. The original methods were these. Within the assay, amplification of reference gene primers was used to estimate how many nucleated cells each sample contained. Sequence reads were collapsed and filtered to measure the absolute abundance of every unique TCRbeta CDR3 rearrangement. For each sample, productive Simpson clonality was calculated as the square root of Simpson's diversity index across productive rearrangements. TCRdb took this table from immuneACCESS and kept in-frame rearrangements with V and J called. Such tables lack part of the clones; where checked against another copy, unresolved V genes explain under half of the gap, and the rest is unexplained. Clone size and the V and J calls come from that table; the DNA yielded D and trimming. This sample holds approximately 30,000 clones; under 85% were observed only once. 40% of the sample goes to the ten largest clones.

Each collaborating institution followed its own protocols to collect whole blood in K2EDTA tubes. Collaborator samples were shipped for TCRbeta analysis as frozen whole blood, isolated PBMCs, or DNA extracted from either sample type. Details on this clone: No cognate antigen has been identified for it. No per-base quality is available; no much larger clone lies one base away.

This sequence was found in an older man with acute or convalescent COVID-19. Sequences were obtained from peripheral blood.

The bases read TGTGCCAGCAGCTCCCAGGGGACCCCGGGTAGCAATCAGCCCCAGCATTTT. The translation is CASSSQGTPGSNQPQHF. The receptor chain draws on TRBV7-2 and TRBJ1-5, and possibly TRBD1, on 6 matching bases. The CDR3 has 17 amino acids, counting the end cysteine and phenylalanine. Only CDR3 DNA is held: 51 bases, read in frame from base 1. Looking up the germline V gene yields CDR1 SGHTA and CDR2 FQGNSA. V and J lose 4 bases and 0 bases, and a span of 16 bases separates them.